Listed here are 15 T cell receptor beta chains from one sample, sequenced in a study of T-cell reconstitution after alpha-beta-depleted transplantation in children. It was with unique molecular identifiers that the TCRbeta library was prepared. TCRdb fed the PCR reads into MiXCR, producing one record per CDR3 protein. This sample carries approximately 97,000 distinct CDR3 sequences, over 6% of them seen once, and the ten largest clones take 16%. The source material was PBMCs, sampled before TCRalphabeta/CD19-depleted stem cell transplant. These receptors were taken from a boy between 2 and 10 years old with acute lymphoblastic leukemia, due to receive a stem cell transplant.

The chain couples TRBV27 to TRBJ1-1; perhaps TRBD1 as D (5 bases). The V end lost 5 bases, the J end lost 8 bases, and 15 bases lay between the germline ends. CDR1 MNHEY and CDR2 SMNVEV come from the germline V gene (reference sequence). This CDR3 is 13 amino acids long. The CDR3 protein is CASSPLSGREAFF. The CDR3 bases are TGTGCCAGCAGTCCCTTATCGGGACGCGAAGCTTTCTTT.

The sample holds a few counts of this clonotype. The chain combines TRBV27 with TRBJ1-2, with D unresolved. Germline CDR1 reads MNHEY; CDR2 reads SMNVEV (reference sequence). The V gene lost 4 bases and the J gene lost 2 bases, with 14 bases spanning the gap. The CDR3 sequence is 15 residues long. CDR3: CASSSLGVMNYGYTF. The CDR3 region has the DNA TGTGCCAGCAGTTCCCTCGGGGTGATGAACTATGGCTACACCTTC.

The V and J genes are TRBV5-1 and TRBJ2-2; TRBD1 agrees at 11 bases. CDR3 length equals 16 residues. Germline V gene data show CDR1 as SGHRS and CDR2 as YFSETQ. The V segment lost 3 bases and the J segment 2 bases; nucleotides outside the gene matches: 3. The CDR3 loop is CASSYGTGGNTGELFF. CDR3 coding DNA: TGCGCCAGCAGCTACGGGACAGGGGGAAACACCGGGGAGCTGTTTTTT.

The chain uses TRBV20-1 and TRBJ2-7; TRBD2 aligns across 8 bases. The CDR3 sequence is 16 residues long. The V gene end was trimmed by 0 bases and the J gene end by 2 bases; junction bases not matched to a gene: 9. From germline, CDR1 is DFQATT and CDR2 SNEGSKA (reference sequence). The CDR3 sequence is CSAREGSGVRTYEQYF. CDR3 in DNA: TGCAGTGCTAGAGAAGGTAGCGGGGTGCGAACCTACGAGCAGTACTTC.

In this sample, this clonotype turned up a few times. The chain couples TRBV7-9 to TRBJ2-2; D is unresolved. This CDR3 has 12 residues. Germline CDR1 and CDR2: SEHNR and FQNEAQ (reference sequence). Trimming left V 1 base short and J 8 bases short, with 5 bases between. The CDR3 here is CASSLELGELFF. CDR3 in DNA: TGTGCCAGCAGCTTAGAACTTGGGGAGCTGTTTTTT.

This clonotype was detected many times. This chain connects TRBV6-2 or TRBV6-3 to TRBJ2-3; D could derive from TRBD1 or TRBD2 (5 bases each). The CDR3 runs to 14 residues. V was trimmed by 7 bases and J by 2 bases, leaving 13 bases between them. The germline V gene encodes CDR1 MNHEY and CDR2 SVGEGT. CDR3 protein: CASKGDRHTDTQYF. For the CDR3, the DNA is TGTGCCAGCAAGGGAGACAGACACACAGATACGCAGTATTTT.

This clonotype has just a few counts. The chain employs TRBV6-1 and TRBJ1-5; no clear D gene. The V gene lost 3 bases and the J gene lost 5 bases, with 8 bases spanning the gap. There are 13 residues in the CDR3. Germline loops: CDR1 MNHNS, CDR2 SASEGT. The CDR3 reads CASSDDGYQPQHF. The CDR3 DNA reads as TGTGCCAGCAGTGACGACGGATATCAGCCCCAGCATTTT.

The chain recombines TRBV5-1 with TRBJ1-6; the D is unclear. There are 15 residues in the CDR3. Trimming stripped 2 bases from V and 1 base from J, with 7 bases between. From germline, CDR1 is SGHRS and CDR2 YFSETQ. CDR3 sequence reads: CASSFGLSYNSPLHF. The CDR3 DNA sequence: TGCGCCAGCAGCTTTGGGTTATCCTATAATTCACCCCTCCACTTT.

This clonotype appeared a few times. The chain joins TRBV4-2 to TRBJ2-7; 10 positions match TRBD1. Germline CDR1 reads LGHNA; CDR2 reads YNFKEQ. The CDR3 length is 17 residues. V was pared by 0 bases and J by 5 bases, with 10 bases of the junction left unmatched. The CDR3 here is CASSQDSGQGIIHEQYF. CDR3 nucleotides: TGTGCCAGCAGCCAAGATTCGGGACAGGGGATAATCCACGAGCAGTACTTC.

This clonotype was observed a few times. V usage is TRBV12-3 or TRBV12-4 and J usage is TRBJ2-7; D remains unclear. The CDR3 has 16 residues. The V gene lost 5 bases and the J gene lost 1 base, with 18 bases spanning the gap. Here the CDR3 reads CASSPRRPEGSYEQYF. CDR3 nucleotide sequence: TGTGCCAGCAGTCCCCGGCGGCCAGAAGGGTCCTACGAGCAGTACTTC.

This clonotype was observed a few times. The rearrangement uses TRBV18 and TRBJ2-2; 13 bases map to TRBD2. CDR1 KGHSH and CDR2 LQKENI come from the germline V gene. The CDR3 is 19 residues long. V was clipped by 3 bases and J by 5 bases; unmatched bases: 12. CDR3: CASSPLFRLAGGVTGELFF. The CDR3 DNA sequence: TGTGCCAGCTCACCGCTATTCCGACTAGCGGGGGGCGTTACCGGGGAGCTGTTTTTT.

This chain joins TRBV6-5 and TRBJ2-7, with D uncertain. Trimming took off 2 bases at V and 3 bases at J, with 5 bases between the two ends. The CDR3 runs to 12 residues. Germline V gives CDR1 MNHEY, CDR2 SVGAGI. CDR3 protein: CASSYIGYEQYF. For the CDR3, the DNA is TGTGCCAGCAGTTACATTGGCTACGAGCAGTACTTC.

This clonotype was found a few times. CDR3 DNA: TGTGCCAGCAGCCGACAGGGGTCAGATACGCAGTATTTT. It is translated as CASSRQGSDTQYF. This chain links TRBV7-2 with TRBJ2-3; 8 bases agree with TRBD1. J was trimmed by 4 bases and V by 5 bases; bases with no gene match: 2. There are 13 residues in the CDR3. Germline-derived CDR1 and CDR2 are SGHTA and FQGNSA.

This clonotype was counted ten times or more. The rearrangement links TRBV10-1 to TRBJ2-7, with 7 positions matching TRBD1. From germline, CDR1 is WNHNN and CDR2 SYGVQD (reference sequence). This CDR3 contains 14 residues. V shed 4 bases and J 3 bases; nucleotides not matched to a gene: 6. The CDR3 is CASSAGQAFYEQYF. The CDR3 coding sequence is TGCGCCAGCAGTGCCGGACAGGCTTTCTACGAGCAGTACTTC.

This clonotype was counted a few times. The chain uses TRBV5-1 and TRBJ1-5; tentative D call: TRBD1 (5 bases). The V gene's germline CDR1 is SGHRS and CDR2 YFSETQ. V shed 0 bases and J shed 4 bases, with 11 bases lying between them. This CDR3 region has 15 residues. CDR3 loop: CASSLAGGGNQPQHF. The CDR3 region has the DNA TGCGCCAGCAGCTTGGCCGGGGGGGGGAATCAGCCCCAGCATTTT.